This T cell receptor beta chain was captured by sequencing in a study of graft-versus-host responses after intestinal transplantation. Overall study context: Among the recipients, all got anti-thymocyte globulin induction and then tacrolimus and steroids for 3 to 4 years. The study's findings and limits: Allografts from individuals with graft-donor T cell macrochimerism displayed high graft-versus-host to host-versus-graft clonal ratios. Analysis identified GvH clones in recipient marrow, with some appearing first in ileum or blood. Early post-transplant declines in HvG were associated with peak levels of circulating GvH clones.

A remark on this clone: Its antigen remains unidentified.

The CDR3 extends over 17 amino acids. Germline lookup yields CDR1 SGHRS and CDR2 YFSETQ. Germline trimming cut 4 bases from V and 3 bases from J; bases unmatched to any gene: 14. Sequencing used immunoSEQ multiplex PCR; TCRdb keeps in-frame clones, though not all of them. The table has about 93,000 clones, 80% to 85% seen once. The chain carries TRBV5-1 and TRBJ2-7; 9 nucleotides line up with TRBD1. This sample comprised unstimulated CD4+ T cells sorted from spleen or lymph node cells, obtained before intestinal transplant. This clonotype was obtained from a human donor who received an intestinal transplant. CDR3 nucleotide sequence: TGCGCCAGCAGCCCGGGGGGACAGGGCCTCTTGATCTACGAGCAGTACTTC. Protein: CASSPGGQGLLIYEQYF. The full variable domain, rest sourced from reference TRBV5-1 and TRBJ2-7, is KAGVTQTPRYLIKTRGQQVTLSCSPISGHRSVSWYQQTPGQGLQFLFEYFSETQRNKGNFPGRFSGRQFSNSRSEMNVSTLELGDSALYLCASSPGGQGLLIYEQYFGPGTRLTVT.